Shown below are 21 T cell receptor beta chains from a single sample sequenced in a study of blood T cell repertoires in COVID-19. Assay: immunoSEQ multiplex PCR; the TCRdb copy retains only in-frame clones and omits some. This sample has about 480,000 clones; 80% to 90% occur once, and the top ten carry about 4.5%. Input material: peripheral blood. These receptor sequences come from a woman aged 25 to 39 with acute or convalescent COVID-19.

The chain carries TRBV5-4 and TRBJ2-7, with a possible D match to TRBD2 (6 bases). Germline V gives CDR1 SGHNT, CDR2 YYREEE (reference sequence). This CDR3 is 14 amino acids long. Between the trimmed V and J ends, which lost 0 bases and 7 bases, there was a span of 14 bases. CDR3 protein: CASSLAGGVEEQYF. The CDR3 coding sequence is TGTGCCAGCAGCTTGGCGGGCGGGGTAGAAGAGCAGTACTTC. Looking up the rest from reference TRBV5-4 and TRBJ2-7 gives the full variable domain: ETGVTQSPTHLIKTRGQQVTLRCSSQSGHNTVSWYQQALGQGPQFIFQYYREEENGRGNFPPRFSGLQFPNYSSELNVNALELDDSALYLCASSLAGGVEEQYFGPGTRLTVT.

This clone occurred a few times. The chain combines TRBV4-1 with TRBJ2-7; 10 positions match TRBD2. The CDR3 length is 16 residues. J gave up 5 bases and V 0 bases, and 7 bases lay outside the gene matches. Per germline, CDR1 MGHRA and CDR2 YSYEKL. CDR3 sequence (DNA): TGCGCCAGCAGCCAAGACGGAGCGGGGGGGCTCGACGAGCAGTACTTC. Its translation is CASSQDGAGGLDEQYF.

This clone is a singleton in its sample. The V and J genes are TRBV5-1 and TRBJ2-1; 7 bases align to TRBD2. The ends lost 4 bases at V and 5 bases at J; junction bases unmatched: 6. Germline assignment: CDR1 SGHRS and CDR2 YFSETQ. The CDR3 spans 14 residues. CDR3 protein: CASSPTSTHNEQFF. CDR3 DNA sequence: TGCGCCAGCAGCCCGACTAGCACCCACAATGAGCAGTTCTTC.

CDR3 DNA: TGCGCCAGCAGCTTGGCGGACAGGGGGGACACTGAAGCTTTCTTT. This translates into CASSLADRGDTEAFF. The gene calls are TRBV5-1 and TRBJ1-1; 10 bases agree with TRBD1. The ends lost 0 bases at V and 3 bases at J; junction bases unmatched: 2. This CDR3 region has 15 residues. CDR1 and CDR2 (germline): SGHRS, YFSETQ.

V gene TRBV6-1 combines with J gene TRBJ2-3, with D uncertain. The germline V and J ends were trimmed by 9 bases and 0 bases, with 10 bases remaining between them. CDR3 length equals 13 residues. CDR1 is MNHNS, CDR2 SASEGT, per germline. The CDR3 sequence: CASVQASTDTQYF. The CDR3 DNA reads TGTGCCAGTGTCCAAGCGAGCACAGATACGCAGTATTTT.

This clone was seen a few times. This chain joins TRBV10-1 and TRBJ1-2; TRBD1 matches at 7 bases. CDR3 length: 13 amino acids. V gave up 7 bases and J gave up 9 bases; unmatched junction bases: 11. Germline CDR1 is WNHNN and CDR2 is SYGVQD (reference sequence). The CDR3: CASNRDRALCYTF. The CDR3 DNA is TGCGCCAGCAACCGGGACAGAGCTTTGTGCTACACCTTC.

This clone was detected once. The chain is built from TRBV13 and TRBJ2-3, with TRBD1 matching 7 bases. The germline CDR1 and CDR2 sequences are PRHDT and FYEKMQ (reference sequence). V was pared by 5 bases and J by 0 bases, with 2 bases of the junction left unmatched. The CDR3 covers 14 residues. CDR3 nucleotide sequence: TGTGCCAGCAGCGGCAGGGGGAGCACAGATACGCAGTATTTT. Amino acid sequence: CASSGRGSTDTQYF.

This chain joins TRBV19 and TRBJ2-1; the match to TRBD2 covers 8 bases. Germline V gene sequence: CDR1 LNHDA, CDR2 SQIVND (reference sequence). The CDR3 length is 16 residues. V was pared by 6 bases and J by 1 base, with 8 bases of the junction left unmatched. The CDR3 region has the DNA TGTGCCAGTAGCGGGCCGCGGGGGGCATCCTACAATGAGCAGTTCTTC. This codes for CASSGPRGASYNEQFF.

The genes are TRBV5-1 and TRBJ2-3, with TRBD2 identical over 9 bases. The V segment lost 5 bases and the J segment 1 base; nucleotides outside the gene matches: 11. The CDR3 is 17 amino acids. Germline-derived CDR1 and CDR2 are SGHRS and YFSETQ. The CDR3 DNA sequence: TGCGCCAGCAGACCCGGGGGTAGCGGGGGAGGCACAGATACGCAGTATTTT. It codes for CASRPGGSGGGTDTQYF.

Written as DNA, the CDR3 is TGTGCCAGCAGCTCTAAGACAGTGAACACTGAAGCTTTCTTT. The encoded protein is CASSSKTVNTEAFF. V and J are TRBV7-8 and TRBJ1-1, with D possibly matching TRBD1 (5 bases). CDR1 SGHVS and CDR2 FQNEAQ come from the germline V gene. This CDR3 is 14 amino acids long. Trimming took 4 bases from V and 0 from J, leaving 9 bases between them.

The CDR3: CASSNRQGWVEGYTF. The CDR3 nucleotides read TGTGCCAGCAGCAACAGACAGGGGTGGGTTGAGGGCTACACCTTC. V gene TRBV9 combines with J gene TRBJ1-2; TRBD1 matches 8 bases. Germline V gene lookup returns CDR1 SGDLS and CDR2 YYNGEE. The CDR3 runs 15 residues. V shed 4 bases, J shed 8 bases, and the junction held 13 bases outside the gene matches.

The V and J genes are TRBV9 and TRBJ1-5, with 7 bases that match TRBD1. V lost 3 bases to trimming and J lost 5 bases; unmatched junction nucleotides: 8. Germline V gene sequence: CDR1 SGDLS, CDR2 YYNGEE. The CDR3 extends over 15 amino acids. CDR3 nucleotide sequence: TGTGCCAGCAGCGCCACGGACAGGAGCCATCAGCCCCAGCATTTT. It encodes CASSATDRSHQPQHF.

About this clone: Other DNA sequences in this sample translate to the same CDR3. The V gene is TRBV9, the J gene TRBJ1-6, with 7 bases lining up with TRBD1. The CDR3 runs 14 residues. The germline CDR1 and CDR2 sequences are SGDLS and YYNGEE. The V and J ends lost 0 bases and 7 bases, in that order; junction bases with no gene match: 1. CDR3 DNA sequence: TGTGCCAGCAGCGTAGAGGGACAGAATTCACCCCTCCACTTT. Amino acids: CASSVEGQNSPLHF.

V gene TRBV11-2 combines with J gene TRBJ2-7, with 13 bases aligning to TRBD2. The germline V gene encodes CDR1 SGHAT and CDR2 FQNNGV. The CDR3 totals 15 residues. V dropped 4 bases and J dropped 3; count of bases not matched to a gene: 3. The DNA of the CDR3 is TGTGCCAGCAGCTCGGGACTAGCGGGGTACTACGAGCAGTACTTC. Encoded protein: CASSSGLAGYYEQYF. Using reference TRBV11-2 and TRBJ2-7 for the parts outside the CDR3, the full variable domain is EAGVAQSPRYKIIEKRQSVAFWCNPISGHATLYWYQQILGQGPKLLIQFQNNGVVDDSQLPKDRFSAERLKGVDSTLKIQPAKLEDSAVYLCASSSGLAGYYEQYFGPGTRLTVT.

This CDR3 reads CASRGTAGEAFF. CDR3 nucleotides: TGTGCCAGCAGAGGGACAGCTGGTGAAGCTTTCTTT. This chain joins TRBV12-3 or TRBV12-4 and TRBJ1-1; TRBD1 aligns across 7 bases. There are 12 residues in the CDR3. The J segment lost 7 bases and the V segment lost 6 bases, leaving 5 bases of the junction unmatched.

The chain is built from TRBV6-5 and TRBJ2-2, with TRBD2 as a possible D gene (7 bases). CDR1 is MNHEY, CDR2 SVGAGI, per germline. The CDR3 totals 15 residues. Trimming took 4 bases from V and 4 from J, leaving 13 bases between them. The CDR3 DNA follows: TGTGCCAGCAGTTTGGGGGGGGGCTCCACCGGGGAGCTGTTTTTT. Translated, it gives CASSLGGGSTGELFF.

The chain recombines TRBV5-4 with TRBJ2-2; D is perhaps TRBD1 (7 bases). The CDR3 runs 15 residues. Germline loops: CDR1 SGHNT, CDR2 YYREEE (reference sequence). Trimming pared 4 bases from V and 6 bases from J, leaving 16 bases between. CDR3: CASSTGAGGAGELFF. The CDR3 coding sequence is TGTGCCAGCAGCACAGGGGCCGGGGGCGCCGGGGAGCTGTTTTTT.

The chain couples TRBV19 to TRBJ2-7; 7 bases agree with TRBD1. Trimming cost V 3 bases and J 5 bases; bases outside gene matches: 1. Germline V gene lookup returns CDR1 LNHDA and CDR2 SQIVND (reference sequence). This CDR3 comprises 12 residues. DNA of the CDR3: TGTGCCAGTAGTATCACAGGGGACGAGCAGTACTTC. It encodes CASSITGDEQYF.

The chain joins TRBV5-1 to TRBJ2-2; D is ambiguous. There are 14 residues in the CDR3. Germline lookup yields CDR1 SGHRS and CDR2 YFSETQ. Trimming left V 0 bases short and J 1 base short, with 4 bases between. The DNA of the CDR3 is TGCGCCAGCAGCTTGGTTCGGAACACCGGGGAGCTGTTTTTT. This translates into CASSLVRNTGELFF.

In DNA form, the CDR3 reads TGCAGTGCTAGGGGCCCGAATGAGCAGTTCTTC. Protein sequence: CSARGPNEQFF. The chain joins TRBV20-1 to TRBJ2-1; no clear D gene. This CDR3 has 11 residues. CDR1 is DFQATT and CDR2 is SNEGSKA in the germline V gene (reference sequence). The ends were cut back, 3 bases at V and 7 bases at J, with 7 bases in the middle.

The chain combines TRBV30 with TRBJ1-1; D might be TRBD1 (6 bases). V was cut by 8 bases and J by 5 bases, with 12 bases left in between. The CDR3 has 11 residues. In germline, CDR1 is GTSNPN, CDR2 SVGIG (reference sequence). CDR3 loop: CAGQGQTEAFF. Here the CDR3 DNA reads TGTGCCGGGCAGGGGCAGACTGAAGCTTTCTTT.